The 14 T cell receptor beta chains reported below all come from one sample, sequenced in a study of T cells in Graves' hyperthyroidism and ophthalmopathy. Amplification of TCR beta CDR3 regions was performed using RNA transcripts as template. A set of HTBI primers served as the primers for a first-round RT-PCR of the TCR CDR3. TCRdb fed the multiplex PCR reads into MiXCR, producing one record per CDR3 protein. The table records hundreds of thousands of distinct CDR3 sequences, around 21% of them present only once. The sequenced sample consisted of blood. The receptors were gathered from a young man with Graves' ophthalmopathy.

This clonotype was observed a handful of times. V usage is TRBV19 and J usage is TRBJ2-5; no reliable D call. There are 13 residues in the CDR3. The germline CDR1 and CDR2 sequences are LNHDA and SQIVND (reference sequence). The germline V and J ends were trimmed by 4 bases and 5 bases, with 11 bases remaining between them. CDR3 amino acids: CASSNGVRETQYF. CDR3 in DNA: TGTGCCAGTAGTAACGGCGTTCGGGAGACCCAGTACTTC.

This clonotype appeared a few times. This chain connects TRBV28 to TRBJ2-1, with 9 nucleotides matching TRBD1. J was trimmed by 12 bases and V by 8 bases; bases with no gene match: 11. CDR1 is MDHEN and CDR2 is SYDVKM in the germline V gene. This CDR3 is 13 amino acids long. CDR3 residues: CASASGQGLMQFF. DNA for the CDR3: TGTGCCAGCGCCTCTGGACAGGGGTTGATGCAGTTCTTC. The complete variable domain, with remaining parts taken from reference TRBV28 and TRBJ2-1, reads DVKVTQSSRYLVKRTGEKVFLECVQDMDHENMFWYRQDPGLGLRLIYFSYDVKMKEKGDIPEGYSVSREKKERFSLILESASTNQTSMYLCASASGQGLMQFFGPGTRLTVL.

The J gene is TRBJ1-2, the V gene TRBV7-9, with 8 bases matching TRBD1. After removal of 1 base from V and 8 bases from J, the junction contained 6 bases not matched to a gene. The CDR3 runs to 14 residues. Looked up from germline, CDR1 is SEHNR and CDR2 is FQNEAQ (reference sequence). The CDR3 nucleotides read TGTGCCAGCAGCTTAGTAGGACAGGGATGGGGCTACACCTTC. Translating gives CASSLVGQGWGYTF. Together with reference TRBV7-9 and TRBJ1-2, the CDR3 gives the full variable domain: DTGVSQNPRHKITKRGQNVTFRCDPISEHNRLYWYRQTLGQGPEFLTYFQNEAQLEKSRLLSDRFSAERPKGSFSTLEIQRTEQGDSAMYLCASSLVGQGWGYTFGSGTRLTVV.

This clonotype occurred a few times. The chain carries TRBV9 and TRBJ2-7; D is possibly TRBD2 (5 bases). The CDR3 is 14 residues long. CDR1 is SGDLS, CDR2 YYNGEE, per germline. The ends were cut back, 0 bases at V and 7 bases at J, with 14 bases in the middle. The CDR3 sequence: CASSVVGGTGEQYF. Here the CDR3 DNA reads TGTGCCAGCAGCGTAGTTGGAGGAACGGGGGAGCAGTACTTC. Together with reference TRBV9 and TRBJ2-7, the CDR3 gives the full variable domain: DSGVTQTPKHLITATGQRVTLRCSPRSGDLSVYWYQQSLDQGLQFLIQYYNGEERAKGNILERFSAQQFPDLHSELNLSSLELGDSALYFCASSVVGGTGEQYFGPGTRLTVT.

This clonotype occurred a few times. The chain links TRBV2 to TRBJ2-7; 12 bases align to TRBD2. The V gene's germline CDR1 is SNHLY and CDR2 FYNNEI. The junction had 8 bases not matched to a gene; V was cut back by 6 bases and J by 5 bases. The CDR3 sequence is 15 residues long. CDR3 protein: CASSQSSGRAHEQYF. The CDR3 region has the DNA TGTGCCAGCAGCCAATCTAGCGGGAGGGCCCACGAGCAGTACTTC.

In this sample, this clonotype turned up a few times. The rearrangement joins TRBV6-1 to TRBJ1-3; D ambiguous. This CDR3 is built from 14 residues. V gave up 4 bases and J gave up 1 base, with 8 bases separating them. The germline gives CDR1 MNHNS, CDR2 SASEGT. In nucleotides, the CDR3 is TGTGCCAGCAGTGGCCAAGGGTCTGGAAACACCATATATTTT. Translating it yields CASSGQGSGNTIYF.

The chain is built from TRBV6-1 and TRBJ2-7, with 8 bases lining up with TRBD2. V shed 8 bases, J shed 6 bases, and the junction held 15 bases outside the gene matches. The CDR3 has 15 amino acids. CDR1 and CDR2 (germline): MNHNS, SASEGT. CDR3 region: CASVDQSAGVLEQYF. The CDR3 DNA reads TGTGCCAGCGTGGACCAGTCAGCGGGAGTCCTCGAGCAGTACTTC.

Details on this clonotype: A clone one base away is much larger, so this may be a read error. The rearrangement joins TRBV6-9 to TRBJ2-5; a weak D match, TRBD2 (7 bases). Trimming took 4 bases from V and 5 from J, leaving 17 bases between them. Germline CDR1 reads MNHGY; CDR2 reads SVAAGI. The CDR3 runs to 15 residues. The CDR3 coding sequence is TGTGCCAGCAGTTTCAACCCGGAGGGGGGGGAGACCCAGTACTTC. Amino acid sequence: CASSFNPEGGETQYF.

This clonotype was seen only a few times. This chain uses TRBV24-1 with TRBJ2-2; TRBD1 aligns across 7 bases. Germline V gives CDR1 KGHDR, CDR2 SFDVKD. Unmatched junction bases numbered 3, after V lost 0 bases and J lost 6 bases. The CDR3 runs to 15 residues. The DNA for the CDR3 is TGTGCCACCAGTGATTTGAGTCAGGGGGCCGGGGAGCTGTTTTTT. Translated, it gives CATSDLSQGAGELFF.

J is TRBJ1-6 and V is TRBV2; a weak D match, TRBD1 (6 bases). Germline assignment: CDR1 SNHLY and CDR2 FYNNEI. The CDR3 totals 16 residues. V lost 6 bases, J lost 7 bases, and 19 bases lay in between. CDR3 region: CASSRVQGALNSPLHF. CDR3 nucleotide sequence: TGTGCCAGCAGCAGAGTACAGGGAGCGCTGAATTCACCCCTCCACTTT.

The rearrangement joins TRBV5-6 to TRBJ2-7; no clear D. Per germline, CDR1 SGHDT and CDR2 YYEEEE. With 3 bases removed from V and 4 bases from J, the gap between germline ends came to 11 bases. This CDR3 region has 13 residues. This CDR3 reads CASSYTRKYEQYF. CDR3 bases: TGTGCCAGCAGCTATACGAGAAAATACGAGCAGTACTTC.

The sample holds a few counts of this clonotype. V and J are TRBV19 and TRBJ2-1; D could derive from TRBD1 or TRBD2 (5 bases each). This CDR3 has 15 residues. The germline CDR1 and CDR2 sequences are LNHDA and SQIVND (reference sequence). V lost 5 bases and J 7 bases, leaving 18 bases between the germline ends. CDR3 sequence: CASSGPKEWGNEQFF. The CDR3 DNA is TGTGCCAGTAGTGGTCCCAAGGAATGGGGGAATGAGCAGTTCTTC.

In this sample, this clonotype turned up a few times. The rearrangement joins TRBV15 to TRBJ1-5; D unclear. The V and J ends lost 0 bases and 9 bases respectively, with 15 bases between them. Looked up from germline, CDR1 is LNHNV and CDR2 is YYDKDF (reference sequence). The CDR3 has 15 residues. The CDR3 spells CATSRDSPPPMPQHF. The CDR3 coding sequence is TGTGCCACCAGCAGAGATTCCCCACCACCGATGCCCCAGCATTTT.

This rearrangement joins TRBV28 to TRBJ2-2; the D gene is possibly TRBD1 (5 bases). The germline CDR1 and CDR2 sequences are MDHEN and SYDVKM. V was pared by 7 bases and J by 0 bases, with 9 bases between. The CDR3 is 14 amino acids. This CDR3 is CASIRQTNTGELFF. The CDR3 region has the DNA TGTGCCAGCATCCGACAGACGAACACCGGGGAGCTGTTTTTT.